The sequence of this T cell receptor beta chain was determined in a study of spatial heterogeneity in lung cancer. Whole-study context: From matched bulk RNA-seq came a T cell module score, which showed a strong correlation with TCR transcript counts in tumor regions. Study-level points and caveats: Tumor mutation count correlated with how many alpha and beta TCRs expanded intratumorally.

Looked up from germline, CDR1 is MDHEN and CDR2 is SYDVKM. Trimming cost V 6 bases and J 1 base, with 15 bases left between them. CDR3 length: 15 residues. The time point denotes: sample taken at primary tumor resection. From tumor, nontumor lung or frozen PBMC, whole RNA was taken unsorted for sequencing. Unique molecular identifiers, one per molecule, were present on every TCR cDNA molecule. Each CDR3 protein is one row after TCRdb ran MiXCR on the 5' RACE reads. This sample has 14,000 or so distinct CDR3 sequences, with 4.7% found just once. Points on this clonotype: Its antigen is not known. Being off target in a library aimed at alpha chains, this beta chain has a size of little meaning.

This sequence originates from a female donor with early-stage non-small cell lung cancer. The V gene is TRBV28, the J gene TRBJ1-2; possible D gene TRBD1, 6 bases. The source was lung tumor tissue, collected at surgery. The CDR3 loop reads CASSPRDTYNYGYTF. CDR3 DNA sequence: TGTGCCAGCAGCCCCCGGGACACCTATAACTATGGCTACACCTTC.